The 16 T cell receptor beta chains in this list originate from one sample, sequenced in a study of blood T cell repertoires in COVID-19 (dated by TCRdb to between 2020 and 2021). The protocol used for the library was the immunoSEQ multiplex PCR assay. TCRdb holds this immuneACCESS table with in-frame rearrangements only. Some clones are missing; in checked studies, unresolved V genes explain under half, and the rest has no known cause. In all, the sample holds around 300,000 clones, and approximately 90% of those were seen once. Clones ranked in the top ten supply about 3% of the sample. The specimen was PBMCs or T cells enriched from blood (not recorded which). Receptor source: a woman aged 45-60 years who had recovered from COVID-19.

The chain combines TRBV2 with TRBJ2-5; D ambiguous. The V gene lost 4 bases and the J gene lost 5 bases, with 11 bases spanning the gap. This CDR3 has 13 residues. The germline CDR1 and CDR2 sequences are SNHLY and FYNNEI. DNA of the CDR3: TGTGCCAGCAGTGGGGCTTTTGGGGAGACCCAGTACTTC. It encodes CASSGAFGETQYF.

The rearrangement links TRBV30 to TRBJ2-3; 11 bases are shared with TRBD2. Germline V gene lookup returns CDR1 GTSNPN and CDR2 SVGIG (reference sequence). This CDR3 region has 17 residues. Germline trimming cut 0 bases from V and 3 bases from J; bases unmatched to any gene: 8. The CDR3 DNA sequence: TGTGCCTGGAGTGTATGGGCTAGCGGGAGGTTAACAGATACGCAGTATTTT. It translates to CAWSVWASGRLTDTQYF.

This sequence joins TRBV6-5 and TRBJ1-6, with 9 nucleotides matching TRBD1. With 11 bases clipped from V and 7 bases from J, the junction kept 9 bases outside the gene matches. CDR1 is MNHEY and CDR2 is SVGAGI in the germline V gene. This CDR3 region has 14 residues. The CDR3 DNA follows: TGTGCCGGCCGGAGACAGGGGGAGAATTCACCCCTCCACTTT. This sequence encodes CAGRRQGENSPLHF.

This rearrangement joins TRBV4-2 to TRBJ2-3; the match to TRBD2 covers 10 bases. Germline CDR1 and CDR2: LGHNA and YNFKEQ. CDR3 size: 16 residues. J lost 5 bases, V lost 0 bases, and 5 bases had no gene match. As DNA, the CDR3 is TGTGCCAGCAGCCAAGATAGGACTAGCGGACAAGATACGCAGTATTTT. This translates into CASSQDRTSGQDTQYF.

V and J are TRBV5-1 and TRBJ2-1; 8 bases line up with TRBD2. CDR3 length: 16 amino acids. CDR1 and CDR2 from the germline V gene are SGHRS and YFSETQ. V was pared by 5 bases and J by 1 base, with 8 bases of the junction left unmatched. CDR3 coding DNA: TGCGCCAGCAGTGGTCGGGAGGGCCAGTCCTACAATGAGCAGTTCTTC. This codes for CASSGREGQSYNEQFF.

The chain employs TRBV28 and TRBJ2-1, with 10 bases lining up with TRBD2. Germline loops: CDR1 MDHEN, CDR2 SYDVKM. The J segment lost 0 bases and the V segment lost 1 base, leaving 9 bases of the junction unmatched. The CDR3 is 19 amino acids. CDR3 in amino acids: CASSLSWTSGRSSYNEQFF. CDR3 in DNA: TGTGCCAGCAGTTTATCTTGGACTAGCGGAAGGAGCTCCTACAATGAGCAGTTCTTC.

This clone was detected only once. The CDR3 spells CASSSTGTNTGELFF. DNA of the CDR3: TGTGCCAGCAGTTCGACAGGGACGAACACCGGGGAGCTGTTTTTT. The genes are TRBV28 and TRBJ2-2, with 7 bases fitting TRBD1. CDR3 length: 15 amino acids. Germline V lookup: CDR1 MDHEN, CDR2 SYDVKM. After removal of 4 bases from V and 0 bases from J, the junction contained 2 bases not matched to a gene. Together with reference TRBV28 and TRBJ2-2, the CDR3 gives the full variable domain: DVKVTQSSRYLVKRTGEKVFLECVQDMDHENMFWYRQDPGLGLRLIYFSYDVKMKEKGDIPEGYSVSREKKERFSLILESASTNQTSMYLCASSSTGTNTGELFFGEGSRLTVL.

The CDR3 region has the DNA TGCGCCAGCAGCCAGGCGGCGGGGGGCAGCAATCAGCCCCAGCATTTT. It codes for CASSQAAGGSNQPQHF. The rearrangement links TRBV4-3 to TRBJ1-5, with a weak D call TRBD1 (6 bases). Germline loops: CDR1 LGHNA, CDR2 YSLEER. V shed 3 bases and J shed 1 base, with 13 bases lying between them. CDR3 size: 16 residues.

The chain employs TRBV2 and TRBJ1-4; 8 nucleotides align to TRBD1. The V segment lost 5 bases and the J segment 4 bases; nucleotides outside the gene matches: 6. CDR3 length: 15 residues. Germline CDR1 is SNHLY and CDR2 is FYNNEI. This CDR3 reads CASSLGDRRNEKLFF. Written as DNA, the CDR3 is TGTGCCAGCAGTTTAGGGGACAGGCGTAATGAAAAACTGTTTTTT.

This clone was observed once. The rearrangement uses TRBV27 and TRBJ1-2, with 7 nucleotides matching TRBD1. Germline lookup yields CDR1 MNHEY and CDR2 SMNVEV (reference sequence). V lost 3 bases and J lost 8; bases outside the gene matches: 6. This CDR3 has 13 residues. In DNA form, the CDR3 reads TGTGCCAGCAGTTTTGCGACAGGGCGAGGCTACACCTTC. Translated: CASSFATGRGYTF.

The chain has TRBV19 and TRBJ1-5; no reliable D call. V was clipped by 8 bases and J by 5 bases, with 10 bases between them. CDR1 and CDR2 from the germline V gene are LNHDA and SQIVND (reference sequence). The CDR3 runs 12 residues. As DNA, the CDR3 is TGTGCCAGTTCGGTGGGCGATCAGCCCCAGCATTTT. Protein sequence: CASSVGDQPQHF.

The chain employs TRBV6-5 and TRBJ1-6; no clear D. This CDR3 is built from 13 residues. The germline V and J ends were trimmed by 7 bases and 9 bases, with 13 bases remaining between them. CDR1 is MNHEY, CDR2 SVGAGI, per germline. The CDR3 loop is CASTELGVSPLHF. In nucleotides, the CDR3 is TGTGCCAGCACAGAGTTAGGAGTTTCACCCCTCCACTTT.

CDR3 region: CASSFGSSGETQYF. CDR3 sequence (DNA): TGTGCCAGCAGCTTCGGATCCTCGGGGGAGACCCAGTACTTC. The V and J genes are TRBV11-3 and TRBJ2-5; the D gene is possibly TRBD2 (5 bases). CDR1 is SGHNT and CDR2 is YENEEA in the germline V gene. The CDR3 has 14 amino acids. The ends were cut back, 3 bases at V and 5 bases at J, with 13 bases in the middle.

J is TRBJ2-1 and V is TRBV5-4, with a weak D call TRBD2 (5 bases). This CDR3 is 17 amino acids long. The V and J ends lost 4 bases and 0 bases respectively, with 17 bases between them. CDR1 and CDR2 from the germline V gene are SGHNT and YYREEE (reference sequence). The CDR3 sequence: CASSHGSSLSSYNEQFF. The CDR3 nucleotides read TGTGCCAGCAGCCACGGGTCTAGCCTGAGCTCCTACAATGAGCAGTTCTTC.

In the case of this clone: Other DNA variants within this sample encode the same CDR3. The chain joins TRBV28 to TRBJ1-4; TRBD1 matches at 7 bases. The CDR3 is made up of 14 amino acids. V lost 5 bases, J lost 5 bases, and 5 bases stayed unmatched. Germline CDR1 is MDHEN and CDR2 is SYDVKM. As DNA, the CDR3 is TGTGCCAGCAGTCTCGCAGGGGGGAATGAAAAACTGTTTTTT. Protein: CASSLAGGNEKLFF.

The rearrangement links TRBV4-1 to TRBJ1-4; 7 nucleotides line up with TRBD1. From germline, CDR1 is MGHRA and CDR2 YSYEKL. The CDR3 loop spans 15 amino acids. V gave up 4 bases and J gave up 6 bases; unmatched junction bases: 8. CDR3 loop: CASSLRTGGYEKLFF. The CDR3 coding sequence is TGCGCCAGCAGCCTTCGGACAGGAGGGTATGAAAAACTGTTTTTT.